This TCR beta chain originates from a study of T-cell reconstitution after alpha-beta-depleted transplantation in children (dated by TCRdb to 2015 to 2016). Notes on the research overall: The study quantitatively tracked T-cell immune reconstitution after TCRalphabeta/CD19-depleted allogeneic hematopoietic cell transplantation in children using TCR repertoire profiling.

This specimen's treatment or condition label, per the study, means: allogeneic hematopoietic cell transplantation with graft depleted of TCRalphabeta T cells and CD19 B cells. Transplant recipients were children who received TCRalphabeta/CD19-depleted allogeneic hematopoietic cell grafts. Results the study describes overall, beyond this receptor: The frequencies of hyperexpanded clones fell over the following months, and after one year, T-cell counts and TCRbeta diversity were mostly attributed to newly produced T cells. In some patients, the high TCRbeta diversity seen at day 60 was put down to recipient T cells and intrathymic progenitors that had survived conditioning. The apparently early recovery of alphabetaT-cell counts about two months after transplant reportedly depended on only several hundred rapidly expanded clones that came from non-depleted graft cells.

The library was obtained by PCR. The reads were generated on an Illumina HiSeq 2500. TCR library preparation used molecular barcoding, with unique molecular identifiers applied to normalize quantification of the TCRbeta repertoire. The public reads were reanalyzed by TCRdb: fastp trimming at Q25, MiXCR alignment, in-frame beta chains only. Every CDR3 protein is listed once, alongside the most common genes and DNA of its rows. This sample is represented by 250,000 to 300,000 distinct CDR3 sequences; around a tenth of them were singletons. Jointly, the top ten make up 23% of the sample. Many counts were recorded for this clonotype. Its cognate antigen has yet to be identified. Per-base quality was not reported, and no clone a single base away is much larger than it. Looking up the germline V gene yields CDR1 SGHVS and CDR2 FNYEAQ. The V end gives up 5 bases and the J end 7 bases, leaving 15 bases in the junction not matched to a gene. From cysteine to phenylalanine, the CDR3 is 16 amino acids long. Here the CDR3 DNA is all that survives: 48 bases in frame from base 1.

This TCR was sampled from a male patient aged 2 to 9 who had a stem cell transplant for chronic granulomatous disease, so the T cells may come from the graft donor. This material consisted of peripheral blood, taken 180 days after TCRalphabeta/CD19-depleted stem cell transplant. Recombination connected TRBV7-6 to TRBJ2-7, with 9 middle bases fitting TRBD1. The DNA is TGTGCCAGCAGCCCCCCGTACAGGGGGCGTCCGGTGGAGCAGTACTTC. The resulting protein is CASSPPYRGRPVEQYF.